The clone carrying this T cell receptor (beta chain) has a handful of counts. The antigen remains unidentified. The data were obtained in a study of molecular identifiers for immune sequencing clone quantification. About the research overall: Replicate RNA from roughly 20,000 or 100,000 naive CD8 T cells formed five aliquots; four were sequenced.

Bulk TCR library preparation followed previously described methods with listed TCR primers. TCRdb re-analysed the PCR reads in MiXCR, keeping a single row per CDR3 protein. The table has about 32,000 distinct CDR3 sequences, about 18% seen once. The CDR3 covers 17 residues. CDR1 DFQATT and CDR2 SNEGSKA come from the germline V gene (reference sequence). Trimming shortened V by 0 bases and J by 2 bases, and 18 bases separated the two germline ends. Study outcomes and limitations: Even with around 1 million naive cells present, spiked Jurkat TCR RNA from one cell was reportedly detectable. In naive cells, under 1% of molecules belonged to clones above 20 RNA copies, against over 99% in effector cells.

The TCR comes from a human donor in good health. Some libraries in this study had Jurkat cell RNA spiked in. The sample taken for sequencing was naive CD8+ T cells from blood, with Jurkat cell RNA spiked in. Subset specified: FACS-sorted CD8+CD4-CCR7+CD45RA+ naive T cells. The chain employs TRBV20-1 and TRBJ2-3; tentative D call: TRBD2 (6 bases). This CDR3 is CSARDFRRESTTDTQYF. CDR3 DNA: TGCAGTGCTAGAGATTTCAGGCGGGAATCAACCACAGATACGCAGTATTTT.